The sequence of this T cell receptor beta chain was determined in a study of blood T cell repertoires in COVID-19. For the study at large: Both acute and convalescent COVID-19 samples were obtained from the United States, Italy and Spain. Sample material is recorded as cDNA or gDNA derived from T cells, B-cell-depleted T cells, or PBMCs.

Generated by immunoSEQ multiplex PCR, the TCRdb table keeps only in-frame clones and is missing some. The table includes about 290,000 clones, roughly 91% detected once. V was cut by 2 bases and J by 2 bases, with 7 bases left in between. The CDR3 loop spans 13 amino acids. Looked up from germline, CDR1 is SGDLS and CDR2 is YYNGEE. For this clone: Other DNA sequences within the sample encode an identical CDR3.

V is TRBV9 and J is TRBJ1-2, with a weak D call TRBD1 (5 bases). This TCR derives from a woman aged 25-40 years with COVID-19, enrolled during active disease. The sequencing input was peripheral blood. CDR3 amino acids: CASSVGGNYGYTF. The CDR3, as DNA: TGTGCCAGCAGCGTTGGGGGGAACTATGGCTACACCTTC.